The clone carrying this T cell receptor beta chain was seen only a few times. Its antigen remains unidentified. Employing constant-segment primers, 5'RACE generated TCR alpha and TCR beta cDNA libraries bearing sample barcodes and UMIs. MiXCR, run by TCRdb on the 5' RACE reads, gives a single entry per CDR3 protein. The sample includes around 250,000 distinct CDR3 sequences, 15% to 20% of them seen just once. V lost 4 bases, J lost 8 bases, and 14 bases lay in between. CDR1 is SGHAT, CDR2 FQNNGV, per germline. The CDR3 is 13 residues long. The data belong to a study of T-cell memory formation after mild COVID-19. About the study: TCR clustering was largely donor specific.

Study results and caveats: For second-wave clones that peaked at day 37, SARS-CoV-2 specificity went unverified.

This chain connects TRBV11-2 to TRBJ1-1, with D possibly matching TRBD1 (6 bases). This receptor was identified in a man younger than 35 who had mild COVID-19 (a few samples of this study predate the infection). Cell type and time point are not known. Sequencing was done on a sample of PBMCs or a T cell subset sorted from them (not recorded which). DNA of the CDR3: TGTGCCAGCAGCTCCAGGGGTATTAAAGAAGCTTTCTTT. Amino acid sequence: CASSSRGIKEAFF.